This T cell receptor beta chain derives from a study of vaccination effects on CD4 cells after COVID-19. Study outcomes and limitations: Marked clonal contraction of both clone types appeared late after vaccination. Convalescent patients were scarce, and early post-infection timepoints were absent.

V lost 0 bases, J lost 0 bases, and 6 bases lay in between. Germline V CDR1 and CDR2: LGHDT, YNNKEL (reference sequence). CDR3 length: 14 amino acids. This clone was counted between two and nine times. Its antigen is not known. Other DNA sequences in this specimen translate into the identical CDR3. The table came from immunoSEQ multiplex PCR; TCRdb's copy has only in-frame clones and leaves some out. Here the sample spans about 25,000 clones, about 70% being singletons. Antigen-specific CD4+ T cells expanded by the ViraFEST assay with viral peptide pools were then sequenced. Following an approximately ten-day culture, CD4+ T cells were purified. Absence of prior SARS-CoV-2 infection characterized the vaccine recipients, who showed negative nucleocapsid antibodies. PBMC were cultured at around 2 million per well with roughly 9.7 IU/ml IL-2 and around 9.4 ug/ml peptides. The authors replaced half the medium with IL-2 medium on days 3 and 7.

The J gene is TRBJ2-7, the V gene TRBV3-1 (or the pseudogene TRBV3-2), with TRBD1 as a possible D gene (6 bases). The specimen comprised CD4+ T cells from PBMCs cultured with HCoV-NL63 spike peptides, sampled before COVID-19 vaccination. The sequence was collected from a human donor who received a COVID-19 vaccine. CDR3 bases: TGTGCCAGCAGCCAAGAAGGGGGCTCCTACGAGCAGTACTTC. It codes for CASSQEGGSYEQYF.